The sequence of this TCR beta chain was determined in a study of blood T cell repertoires in COVID-19. Data came from immunoSEQ multiplex PCR; TCRdb stores just in-frame clones and leaves some out. The sample lists approximately 150,000 clones, more than 70% occurring once. In germline, CDR1 is SGDLS, CDR2 YYNGEE. V shed 4 bases and J shed 9 bases, with 20 bases lying between them. This CDR3 contains 14 residues. Input material: PBMCs or T cells enriched from blood (not recorded which). The chain recombines TRBV9 with TRBJ2-7, with a tentative D call TRBD2 (6 bases). The sequence derives from a man aged 55-75 years who had recovered from COVID-19. The CDR3 loop is CASSPSGDFLLQYF. The DNA of the CDR3 is TGTGCCAGCAGCCCCTCGGGGGACTTCTTGCTGCAGTACTTC.